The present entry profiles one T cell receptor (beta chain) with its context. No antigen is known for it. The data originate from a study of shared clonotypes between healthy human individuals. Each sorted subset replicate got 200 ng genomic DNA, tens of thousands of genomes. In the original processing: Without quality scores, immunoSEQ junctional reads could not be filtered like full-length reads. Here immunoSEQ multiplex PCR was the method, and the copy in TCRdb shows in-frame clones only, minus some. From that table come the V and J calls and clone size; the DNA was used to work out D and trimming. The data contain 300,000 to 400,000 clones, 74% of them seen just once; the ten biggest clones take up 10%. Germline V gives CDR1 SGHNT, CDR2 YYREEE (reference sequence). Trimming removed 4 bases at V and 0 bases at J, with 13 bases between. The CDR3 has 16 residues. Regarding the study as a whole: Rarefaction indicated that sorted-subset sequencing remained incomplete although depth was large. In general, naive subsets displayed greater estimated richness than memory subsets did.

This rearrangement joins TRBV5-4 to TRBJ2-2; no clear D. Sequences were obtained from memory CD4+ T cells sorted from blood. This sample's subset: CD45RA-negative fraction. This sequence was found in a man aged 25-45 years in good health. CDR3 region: CASSPKPATNTGELFF. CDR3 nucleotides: TGTGCCAGCAGCCCAAAACCCGCCACGAACACCGGGGAGCTGTTTTTT.